This note documents a single T cell receptor beta chain sequence. The antigen this receptor binds is unknown. Base qualities are not provided; no much larger clone lies one nucleotide away. Preparation of the library involved RACE. These reads were obtained on a NextSeq 500. Library preparation attached unique molecular identifiers to individual cDNA molecules for quantitative, reproducible TCR counting. From each blood RNA sample, both TCR alpha and TCR beta chains were sequenced. In the authors' own workflow: Samples had a median of roughly 91,000 TCRs, with a range from 23,224 to 690,600. The Decombinator software suite was used to annotate V, J and CDR3 in the TCR reads. Every sample was subsampled to the same number of TCRs (28,000) for the PS versus PT1 abundance plots. TCRs were defined as expanded if absent before sensitization and observed at least eight times at the 2-week time point. TCRdb reanalyzed the raw reads on its own, using fastp at Q25 for trimming and MiXCR for clone calling, and kept in-frame beta chains. Records with the same CDR3 protein are collapsed into one entry carrying the most frequent genes and DNA. The V and J calls here are based on TCRdb, not the publication. This sample holds some 80,000 distinct CDR3 sequences; about 11% were observed only once. Clones ranked in the top ten supply 3.5% to 4.5% of the sample.

The time point label of this sample denotes: patch test 1, 2 weeks after DPC sensitization. Per the publication, the treatment or condition label means: therapeutic diphenylcyclopropenone sensitization with weekly scalp DPC. Blood at each patch-test visit was drawn before the patch test was applied. Patients were eligible if aged 18 to 70, diagnosed with alopecia and judged suitable for DPC therapy, and pregnant patients were excluded. Unfractionated whole blood was collected in Tempus Blood RNA tubes, and total RNA was extracted from that blood. After removal of 5 bases from V and 3 bases from J, the junction retains 10 bases not matched to a gene. CDR1 is given as SQVTM and CDR2 as ANQGSEA, both from the germline V gene. The CDR3 contains 15 residues, cysteine and phenylalanine counted. Just CDR3 DNA is preserved here, 45 bases in frame from base 1. The record originates from a study of human T cells and chemical hapten exposure (TCRdb year 2021). Notes on the research overall: For sensitization, 2% DPC in acetone was applied to an approximately 2 cm by approximately 2 cm area of upper inner arm skin. Throughout the study period of roughly five months, patients also received therapeutic DPC doses to the scalp every week. Patch tests used Finn chambers with 0.01% DPC on the upper back, scored after 6 days by International Contact Dermatitis Research Group standards. Most of the patients in the cohort were female, and the cohort covered alopecia areata with under or over 50% scalp involvement, alopecia totalis and alopecia universalis. Libraries were pooled for sequencing, and per-sample TCR yields varied mainly because of small differences in library volumes within the pool. In alopecia patients, the study followed how the peripheral blood TCR repertoire changed in vivo over primary and secondary sensitization to diphenylcyclopropenone (DPC), a hapten. Blood samples were taken from patients before sensitization (week 0) and then at 2, 6 and about 24 weeks after DPC sensitization. Twenty-nine alopecia patients gave blood for TCR sequencing at one to four time points (pre-sensitization, 2, 6 and 24 weeks).

Study-wide findings and limitations: No change with DPC sensitization was found in the number of TCRs above 1 in 1000 frequency, and no evidence of global repertoire structure alterations was found. Patch test score correlated positively with the number of PT1 expanded TCRs, reaching significance at thresholds 8, 16 and 32 but not at 4. All patients had alopecia, a presumed autoimmune disease, so their immune response might differ from that of healthy individuals. After repeated subsampling, the strength of the expansion versus patch-test correlation and the threshold at which it became significant changed. Compared with pre-sensitization or healthy control sets, expanded TCRs formed significantly more large CDR3 similarity clusters, which is consistent with antigen-driven responses.

This receptor was obtained from a woman in her forties or fifties with alopecia areata. Some clones in this sample may be carry-over from other donors' samples. Sequenced material: whole blood, taken in connection with sensitization to the hapten diphenylcyclopropenone (DPC). The chain couples TRBV29-1 to TRBJ2-3; 8 of the junction bases match TRBD2. The CDR3 sequence is CSVPGVAGFTDTQYF. The DNA is as follows: TGCAGCGTTCCCGGGGTAGCGGGGTTTACAGATACGCAGTATTTT.